This T cell receptor (beta chain) comes out of a study of blood T cell repertoires in COVID-19. Assay used: immunoSEQ multiplex PCR; TCRdb lists only in-frame clones, some missing. The sample includes some 270,000 clones, about 90% of them seen just once. The CDR3 spans 16 residues. Losses at the gene ends were 5 bases for V and 4 bases for J; bases not matched to a gene: 12. Germline-derived CDR1 and CDR2 are SGHTA and FQGNSA. The sequenced material came from peripheral blood. V gene TRBV7-2 combines with J gene TRBJ2-7, with 9 bases matching TRBD1. This clonotype was sampled from a woman in her fifties or sixties with COVID-19, enrolled during active disease. The chain's CDR3 is CASSATGQGFRYEQYF. The CDR3 DNA sequence: TGTGCCAGCAGCGCGACGGGACAGGGATTTCGATACGAGCAGTACTTC.